This T cell receptor beta chain is from a study of siplizumab effects on memory and regulatory T cells. Germline V gene lookup returns CDR1 DFQATT and CDR2 SNEGSKA (reference sequence). There are 11 residues in the CDR3. The V gene lost 8 bases and the J gene lost 8 bases, with 15 bases spanning the gap. Sequenced by immunoSEQ multiplex PCR; TCRdb stores in-frame clones only, minus some. The repertoire consists of under 85,000 clones, with over 80% occurring once and the leading ten covering more than 1.5%. Whole-study findings and limits: Sequences below about 10^-5 frequency were poorly captured, limiting mapping of alloreactive clones.

This clone came up a few times. Its target is unknown. The specimen was Tregs sorted from blood. This receptor was taken from a human donor in good health. The chain has TRBV20-1 and TRBJ1-1, with D unclear. Here the CDR3 reads CSFTVNGEAFF. In DNA form, the CDR3 reads TGCAGTTTCACTGTTAACGGCGAAGCTTTCTTT.